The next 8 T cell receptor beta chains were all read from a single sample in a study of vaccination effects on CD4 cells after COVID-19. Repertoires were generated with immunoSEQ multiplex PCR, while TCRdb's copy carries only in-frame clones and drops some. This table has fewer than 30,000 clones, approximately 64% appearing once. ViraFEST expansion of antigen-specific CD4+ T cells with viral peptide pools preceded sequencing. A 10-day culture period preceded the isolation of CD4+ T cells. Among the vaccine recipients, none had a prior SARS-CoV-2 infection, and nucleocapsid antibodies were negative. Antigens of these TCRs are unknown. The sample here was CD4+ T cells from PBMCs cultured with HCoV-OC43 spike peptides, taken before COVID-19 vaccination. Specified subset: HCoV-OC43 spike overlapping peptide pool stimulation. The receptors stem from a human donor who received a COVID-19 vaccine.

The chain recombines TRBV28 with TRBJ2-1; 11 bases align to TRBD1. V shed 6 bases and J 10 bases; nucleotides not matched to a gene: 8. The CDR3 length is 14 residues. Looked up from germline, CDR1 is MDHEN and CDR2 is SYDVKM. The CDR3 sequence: CASRLGGQGGEQFF. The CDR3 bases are TGTGCCAGCAGATTAGGGGGACAGGGGGGAGAGCAGTTCTTC.

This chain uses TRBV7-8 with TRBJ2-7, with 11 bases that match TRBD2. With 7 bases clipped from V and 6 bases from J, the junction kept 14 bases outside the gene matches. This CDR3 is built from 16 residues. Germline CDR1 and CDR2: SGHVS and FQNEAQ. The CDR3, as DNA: TGTGCCAGCATCGGCCAGGGGCTAGCGGGAGGTCGCGAGCAGTACTTC. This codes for CASIGQGLAGGREQYF.

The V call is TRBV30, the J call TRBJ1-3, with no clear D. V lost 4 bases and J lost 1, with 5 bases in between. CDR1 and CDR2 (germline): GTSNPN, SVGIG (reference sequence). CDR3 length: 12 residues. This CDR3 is CAWKGSGNTIYF. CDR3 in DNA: TGTGCCTGGAAAGGGTCTGGAAACACCATATATTTT.

DNA for the CDR3: TGCGCCAGCAGTGAGTCCATGGTGGGGGGCCAGGACGAGCAGTACTTC. Its protein is CASSESMVGGQDEQYF. V is TRBV10-2 and J is TRBJ2-7; D may match TRBD1 or TRBD2 (6 bases each). Trimming removed 0 bases at V and 5 bases at J, with 17 bases between. Per the germline V gene, CDR1 is WSHSY and CDR2 is SAAADI. This CDR3 is built from 16 residues.

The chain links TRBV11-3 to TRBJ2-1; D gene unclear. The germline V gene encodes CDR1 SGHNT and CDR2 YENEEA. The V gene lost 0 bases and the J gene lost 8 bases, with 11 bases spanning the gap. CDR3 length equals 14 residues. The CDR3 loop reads CASSLDQRTDEQFF. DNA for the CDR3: TGTGCCAGCAGCTTAGATCAAAGGACCGATGAGCAGTTCTTC.

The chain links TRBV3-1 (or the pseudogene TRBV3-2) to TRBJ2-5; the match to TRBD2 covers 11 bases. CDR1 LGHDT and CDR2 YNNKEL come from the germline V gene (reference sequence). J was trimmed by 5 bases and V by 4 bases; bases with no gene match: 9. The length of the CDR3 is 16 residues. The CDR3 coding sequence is TGTGCCAGCAGCCGGTCCCTAGCGGGGGGTTCTGAGACCCAGTACTTC. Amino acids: CASSRSLAGGSETQYF.

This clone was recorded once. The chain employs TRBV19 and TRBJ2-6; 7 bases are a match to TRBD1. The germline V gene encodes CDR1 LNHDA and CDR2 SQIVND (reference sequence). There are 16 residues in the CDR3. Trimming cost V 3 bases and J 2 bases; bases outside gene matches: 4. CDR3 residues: CASSMDRSTGANVLTF. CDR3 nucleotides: TGTGCCAGTAGTATGGACAGGTCCACTGGGGCCAACGTCCTGACTTTC.

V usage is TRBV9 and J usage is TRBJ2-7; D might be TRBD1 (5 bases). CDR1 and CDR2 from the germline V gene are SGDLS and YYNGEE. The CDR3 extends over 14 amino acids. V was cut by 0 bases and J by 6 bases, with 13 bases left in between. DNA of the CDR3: TGTGCCAGCAGCGTAGACAGGATGGGGCGCGAGCAGTACTTC. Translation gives CASSVDRMGREQYF.